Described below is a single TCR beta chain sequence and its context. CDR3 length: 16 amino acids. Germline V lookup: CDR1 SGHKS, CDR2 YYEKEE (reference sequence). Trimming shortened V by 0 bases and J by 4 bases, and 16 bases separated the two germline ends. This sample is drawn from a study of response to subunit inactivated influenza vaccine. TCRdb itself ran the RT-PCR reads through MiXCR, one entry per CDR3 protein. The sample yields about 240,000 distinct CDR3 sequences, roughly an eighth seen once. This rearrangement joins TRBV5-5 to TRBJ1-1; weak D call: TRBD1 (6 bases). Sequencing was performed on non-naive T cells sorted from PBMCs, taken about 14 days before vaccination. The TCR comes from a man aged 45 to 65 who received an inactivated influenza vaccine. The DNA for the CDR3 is TGTGCCAGCAGCTTGGCTCGTGGACAGCGGGGCACTGAAGCTTTCTTT. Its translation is CASSLARGQRGTEAFF.